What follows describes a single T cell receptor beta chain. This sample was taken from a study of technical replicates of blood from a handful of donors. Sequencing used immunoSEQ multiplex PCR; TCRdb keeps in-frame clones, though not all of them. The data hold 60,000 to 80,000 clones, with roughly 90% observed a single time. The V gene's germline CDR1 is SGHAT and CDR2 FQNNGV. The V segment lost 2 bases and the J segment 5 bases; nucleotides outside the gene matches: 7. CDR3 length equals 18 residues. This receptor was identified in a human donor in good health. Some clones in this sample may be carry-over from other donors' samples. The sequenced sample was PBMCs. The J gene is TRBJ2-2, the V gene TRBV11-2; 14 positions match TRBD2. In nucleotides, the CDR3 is TGTGCCAGCAGCTTAACCCCGGGACTAGCGGGAGATACCGGGGAGCTGTTTTTT. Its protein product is CASSLTPGLAGDTGELFF.